This section outlines one T cell receptor beta chain sequence together with its context. Its antigen is undetermined. This sample is drawn from a study of T cells after yellow fever vaccination. The overall study: SMART-Seq v4 Ultra Low Input handled preparation of low-cell-number fractions. Study-wide results and caveats: Most primary-vaccination clones reappeared after the booster (about 95% CD4, about 88% CD8).

UMIs were added to TCR cDNA along with a universal primer site when it was made by 5'RACE template switching. Via MiXCR, TCRdb re-called the 5' RACE reads, giving one row per CDR3 protein. The data hold a few hundred thousand distinct CDR3 sequences, with approximately 4% observed a single time. CDR3 length: 15 residues. Germline loops: CDR1 MGHRA, CDR2 YSYEKL. Trimming stripped 6 bases from V and 5 bases from J, with 17 bases between. The source of this sequence is a man younger than 35 who received the YFV17D yellow fever vaccine. V usage is TRBV4-1 and J usage is TRBJ1-5; possibly TRBD1 for D (5 bases). Material: PBMCs, obtained 15 days after the yellow fever booster vaccination. DNA of the CDR3: TGCGCCAGCAGACCTAGGGACGAGCCCTATCAGCCCCAGCATTTT. Translated: CASRPRDEPYQPQHF.